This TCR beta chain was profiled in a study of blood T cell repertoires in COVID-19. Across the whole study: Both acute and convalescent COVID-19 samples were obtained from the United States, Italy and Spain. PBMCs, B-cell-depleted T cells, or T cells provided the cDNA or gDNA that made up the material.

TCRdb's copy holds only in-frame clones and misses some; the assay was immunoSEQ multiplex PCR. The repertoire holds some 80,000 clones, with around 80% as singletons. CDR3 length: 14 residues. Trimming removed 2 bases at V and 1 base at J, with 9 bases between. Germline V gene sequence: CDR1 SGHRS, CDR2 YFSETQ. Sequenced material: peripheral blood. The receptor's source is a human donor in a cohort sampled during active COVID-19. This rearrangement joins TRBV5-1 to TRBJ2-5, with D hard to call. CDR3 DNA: TGCGCCAGCAGCTTTATCCAGATCCAAGAGACCCAGTACTTC. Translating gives CASSFIQIQETQYF.